The rows below give T cell receptor beta chains drawn from one sample of a study of T cell changes during pregnancy in multiple sclerosis. Sequencing was performed with immunoSEQ multiplex PCR; in TCRdb, only in-frame clones are kept and a portion is missing. Altogether some 110,000 clones are present, less than 95% being singletons, with the ten largest covering 1.5% to 2%. The specimen comprised peripheral blood, sampled before pregnancy. All receptors come from a female donor with multiple sclerosis, enrolled in a pregnancy study. Both conserved end residues are part of each CDR3. A D gene is named only where the DNA matches it firmly. A clone size is listed for some rows: how often the clone was seen (once, few, many), or a class if it is expanded.

>TRBV19|TRBJ1-2|15|TRBD1|-
CASSPPGQINYGYTF
TGTGCCAGTAGCCCTCCGGGACAGATTAACTATGGCTACACCTTC
>TRBV10-3|TRBJ1-6|15|-|few
CAIGEHRAENSPLHF
TGTGCCATCGGGGAGCACCGGGCCGAGAATTCACCCCTCCACTTT
>TRBV5-1|TRBJ2-2|16|-|-
CASSLIAGKNTGELFF
TGCGCCAGCAGCTTGATAGCAGGGAAGAACACCGGGGAGCTGTTTTTT
>TRBV7-6|TRBJ2-7|22|-|-
CASSLPTPNVRRLDRKNCEQYF
TGTGCCAGCAGCTTACCCACCCCCAATGTTCGTCGATTGGACAGAAAGAACTGCGAGCAGTACTTC
>TRBV19|TRBJ2-1|18|TRBD2|-
CASSRTGTSGSPYNEQFF
TGTGCCAGTAGTAGGACCGGGACTAGCGGAAGTCCCTACAATGAGCAGTTCTTC
>TRBV9|TRBJ1-6|14|TRBD1|few
CASSVRDRDSPLHF
TGTGCCAGCAGCGTCCGGGACAGGGATTCACCCCTCCACTTT
>TRBV2|TRBJ2-2|15|TRBD1|-
CASRIDRGNTGELFF
TGTGCCAGCAGGATAGACAGGGGGAACACCGGGGAGCTGTTTTTT
>TRBV19|TRBJ1-1|15|TRBD1|-
CASKDTSDRLTEAFF
TGTGCCAGTAAGGATACTTCGGACAGGCTGACTGAAGCTTTCTTT
>TRBV7-2|TRBJ1-1|14|TRBD1|-
CASSRQGGNTEAFF
TGTGCCAGCAGCAGACAGGGGGGGAACACTGAAGCTTTCTTT
>TRBV18|TRBJ1-3|15|-|-
CASSPPSSSGNTIYF
TGTGCCAGCTCACCTCCGTCGTCGTCTGGAAACACCATATATTTT
>TRBV28|TRBJ1-1|12|-|-
CASSLWAAEAFF
TGTGCCAGCAGTTTATGGGCGGCAGAAGCTTTCTTT
>TRBV5-1|TRBJ2-7|14|TRBD2|-
CASSILAGAYEQYF
TGCGCCAGCAGCATACTAGCGGGAGCCTACGAGCAGTACTTC
>TRBV5-1|TRBJ2-2|13|-|-
CASSLSLPGELFF
TGCGCCAGCAGCTTGAGCCTTCCCGGGGAGCTGTTTTTT
>TRBV5-1|TRBJ2-3|15|TRBD1|-
CASSLKGQGTDTQYF
TGCGCCAGCAGCTTGAAGGGACAGGGGACGGATACGCAGTATTTT
>TRBV2|TRBJ1-4|14|-|once
CASNDGGVYEKLFF
TGTGCCAGCAACGACGGGGGGGTTTATGAAAAACTGTTTTTT
>TRBV2|TRBJ2-1|21|TRBD2|-
CASSEPATDARAGGHYNEQFF
TGTGCCAGCAGTGAACCCGCCACGGATGCTAGGGCGGGAGGACACTACAATGAGCAGTTCTTC
>TRBV14|TRBJ1-1|13|TRBD1|-
CASSLRQGGEAFF
TGTGCCAGCAGCTTAAGACAGGGGGGTGAAGCTTTCTTT
>TRBV2|TRBJ1-2|12|-|-
CASSLTNYGYTF
TGTGCCAGCAGCCTTACTAACTATGGCTACACCTTC
>TRBV5-6|TRBJ2-7|14|-|-
CASSLDRTTYEQYF
TGTGCCAGCAGCTTGGACAGGACGACCTACGAGCAGTACTTC